The clone carrying this T cell receptor beta chain appeared a few times. Germline V gives CDR1 LGHNA, CDR2 YSLEER. The CDR3 runs to 13 residues. V was trimmed by 0 bases and J by 2 bases, leaving 4 bases between them. One entry per CDR3 protein, called by TCRdb with MiXCR from the 5' RACE reads. The table includes under 250,000 distinct CDR3 sequences, roughly a tenth detected once. The data belong to a study of T-cell memory formation after mild COVID-19. The V call is TRBV4-3, the J call TRBJ1-2; D gene ambiguous. This receptor was taken from a man aged 18 to 29 who had mild COVID-19 (a few samples of this study predate the infection). Cell type and time point are not known. The sequencing input was PBMCs or a T cell subset sorted from them (not recorded which). CDR3 nucleotide sequence: TGCGCCAGCAGCCAAGAGGAGAACTATGGCTACACCTTC. Protein: CASSQEENYGYTF.